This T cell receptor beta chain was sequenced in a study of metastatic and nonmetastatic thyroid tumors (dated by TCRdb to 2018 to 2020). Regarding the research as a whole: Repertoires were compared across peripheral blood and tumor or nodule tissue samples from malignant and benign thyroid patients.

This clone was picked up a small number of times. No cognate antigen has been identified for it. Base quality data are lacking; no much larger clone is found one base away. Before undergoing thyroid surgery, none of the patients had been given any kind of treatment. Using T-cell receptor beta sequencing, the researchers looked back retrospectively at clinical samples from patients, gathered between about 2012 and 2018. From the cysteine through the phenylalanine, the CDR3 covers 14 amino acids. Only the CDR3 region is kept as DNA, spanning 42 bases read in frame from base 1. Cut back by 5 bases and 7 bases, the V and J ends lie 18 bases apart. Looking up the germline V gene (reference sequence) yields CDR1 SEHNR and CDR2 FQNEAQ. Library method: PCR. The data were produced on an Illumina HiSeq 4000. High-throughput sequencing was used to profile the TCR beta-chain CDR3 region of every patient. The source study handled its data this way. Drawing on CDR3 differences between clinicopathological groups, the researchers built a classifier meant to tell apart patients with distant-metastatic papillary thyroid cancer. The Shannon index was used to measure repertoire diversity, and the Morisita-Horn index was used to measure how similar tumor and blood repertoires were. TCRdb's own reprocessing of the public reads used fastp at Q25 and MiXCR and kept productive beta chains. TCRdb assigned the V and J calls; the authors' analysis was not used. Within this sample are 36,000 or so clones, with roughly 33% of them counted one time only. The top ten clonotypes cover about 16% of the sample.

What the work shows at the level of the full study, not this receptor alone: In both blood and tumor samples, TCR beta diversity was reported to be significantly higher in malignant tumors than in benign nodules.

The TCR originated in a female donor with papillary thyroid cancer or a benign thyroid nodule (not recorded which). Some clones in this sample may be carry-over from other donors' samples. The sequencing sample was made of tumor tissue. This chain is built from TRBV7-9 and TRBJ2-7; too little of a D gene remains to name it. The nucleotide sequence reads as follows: TGTGCCAGCAGCCCGCAGACTGGGGAAAGGGAGCAGTACTTC. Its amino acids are CASSPQTGEREQYF.